The rows below give T cell receptor beta chains drawn from one sample of a study of regulatory T cells in long-lasting Graves disease. MiXCR, run by TCRdb on the multiplex PCR reads, gives a single entry per CDR3 protein. This sample has 500,000 to 800,000 distinct CDR3 sequences; 25% to 35% occur once, and the top ten carry around 42%. The sequencing here drew on peripheral blood mononuclear cells (PBMCs), taken when the disease was refractory, from a patient treated with antithyroid drugs. These receptors all stem from a female donor with Graves disease. CDR3s include the opening cysteine and the closing phenylalanine or tryptophan. The D gene is left open where the match is weak. Expanded clones get a size class; other rows say once, few or many, or leave the size out.

V gene,J gene,D gene,clone size,CDR3 protein,CDR3 DNA
TRBV25-1,TRBJ1-1,.,few,CASSAQASTFRDSNTEAFF,TGTGCCAGCAGTGCCCAGGCCTCTACCTTTAGGGATTCGAACACTGAAGCTTTCTTT
TRBV28,TRBJ1-2,.,many,CASSSPEIWGYTF,TGTGCCAGCAGTTCCCCGGAGATTTGGGGCTACACCTTC
TRBV28,TRBJ2-7,TRBD1,many,CASSSRDRTYEQYF,TGTGCCAGCAGTTCTCGGGACAGGACCTACGAGCAGTACTTC
TRBV12-5,TRBJ2-7,TRBD1,.,CASGLVQTGGLEQYF,TGTGCTAGTGGTTTGGTGCAAACAGGGGGCCTCGAGCAGTACTTC
TRBV28,TRBJ1-2,TRBD1,many,CASSLYRGLEYGYTF,TGTGCCAGCAGTTTATACAGGGGGCTGGAGTATGGCTACACCTTC
TRBV10-3,TRBJ1-2,.,many,CAISERVEYGYTF,TGTGCCATCAGTGAAAGGGTTGAATATGGCTACACCTTC
TRBV28,TRBJ1-1,TRBD1,many,CASSLPGQMNTEAFF,TGTGCCAGCAGTTTGCCGGGACAGATGAACACTGAAGCTTTCTTT
TRBV5-1,TRBJ1-1,.,few,CASSSGGPTEAFF,TGCGCCAGCAGCTCGGGGGGGCCCACTGAAGCTTTCTTT
TRBV7-2,TRBJ2-7,TRBD2,.,CASSVGGAGVLIYEQYF,TGTGCCAGCAGCGTGGGGGGAGCGGGAGTTCTGATCTACGAGCAGTACTTC
TRBV6-5,TRBJ1-2,.,many,CASSSGSGYGYGYTF,TGTGCCAGCAGTTCAGGGTCGGGGTATGGCTATGGCTACACCTTC
TRBV11-2,TRBJ2-7,.,.,CASTPPGGYRDEQYF,TGTGCCAGCACCCCTCCGGGGGGCTACCGGGACGAGCAGTACTTC
TRBV7-9,TRBJ1-5,.,.,CASSLAGDRLQPQHF,TGTGCCAGCAGCTTAGCAGGTGACAGACTTCAGCCCCAGCATTTT
TRBV12-3/TRBV12-4,TRBJ2-4,TRBD2,.,CASSLGGTSIQYF,TGTGCCAGCAGTTTAGGTGGGACTAGCATTCAGTACTTC
TRBV12-3/TRBV12-4,TRBJ1-5,TRBD1,many,CASSLRQGLSNQPQHF,TGTGCCAGCAGTTTACGACAGGGCCTAAGCAATCAGCCCCAGCATTTT
TRBV20-1,TRBJ2-5,TRBD2,.,CSATAFGTSGRGEETQYF,TGCAGTGCAACCGCCTTTGGGACTAGCGGGAGAGGTGAAGAGACCCAGTACTTC
TRBV5-1,TRBJ1-3,.,.,CASSWDDPTSGNTIYF,TGCGCCAGCAGCTGGGACGACCCGACGAGTGGAAACACCATATATTTT
TRBV5-1,TRBJ1-3,TRBD1,.,CASSTGQGVGSGNTIYF,TGCGCCAGCAGCACGGGACAGGGGGTCGGATCTGGAAACACCATATATTTT
TRBV27,TRBJ2-7,.,.,CASSLRRAASYEQYF,TGTGCCAGCAGTCTTCGACGGGCAGCCTCCTACGAGCAGTACTTC
TRBV28,TRBJ1-1,.,.,CASSPPGVARRTEAFF,TGTGCCAGCAGTCCTCCAGGGGTTGCACGACGCACTGAAGCTTTCTTT
TRBV29-1,TRBJ1-1,.,.,CSVQIWNTEAFF,TGCAGCGTTCAAATTTGGAACACTGAAGCTTTCTTT
TRBV6-2/TRBV6-3,TRBJ1-1,.,few,CASLIGVSKGPNTEAFF,TGTGCCAGCTTAATTGGGGTCTCTAAGGGCCCGAACACTGAAGCTTTCTTT
TRBV5-5,TRBJ1-5,.,.,CASSFSSGNQPQHF,TGTGCCAGCAGCTTTAGCTCGGGCAATCAGCCCCAGCATTTT
TRBV13,TRBJ2-5,.,many,CASSSSMSWETQYF,TGTGCCAGCAGCTCTAGTATGAGTTGGGAGACCCAGTACTTC
TRBV7-3,TRBJ2-2,.,once,CASSREGNTGELSF,TGTGCCAGCAGCCGCGAGGGAAACACCGGGGAGCTGTCTTTT
TRBV25-1,TRBJ2-1,.,.,CASSDWDFAGNEQFF,TGTGCCAGCAGTGATTGGGACTTTGCTGGGAATGAGCAGTTCTTC
TRBV5-1,TRBJ1-6,TRBD1,few,CASSQTGTANSPLHF,TGCGCCAGCAGCCAAACCGGGACAGCTAATTCACCCCTCCACTTT
TRBV30,TRBJ1-1,.,few,CAWRETENTEAFF,TGTGCCTGGAGAGAGACCGAGAACACTGAAGCTTTCTTT
TRBV10-3,TRBJ1-1,TRBD1,.,CATTGEVTEAFF,TGTGCCACCACAGGGGAGGTGACTGAAGCTTTCTTT
TRBV28,TRBJ1-1,TRBD1,many,CASSEAGSRDREAFF,TGTGCCAGCAGTGAGGCCGGCTCCCGGGACAGAGAAGCTTTCTTT
TRBV20-1,TRBJ2-5,TRBD2,.,CSAFLAGLETQYF,TGCAGTGCTTTTCTAGCGGGACTGGAGACCCAGTACTTC
TRBV5-4,TRBJ1-4,.,.,CASSHGGRGEKLFF,TGTGCCAGCAGCCACGGGGGGCGGGGGGAAAAACTGTTTTTT
TRBV2,TRBJ1-2,.,many,CASSKDGQLGYTF,TGTGCCAGCAGTAAAGACGGACAGCTCGGCTACACCTTC
TRBV6-1,TRBJ2-7,TRBD2,.,CASQRGTSYEQYF,TGTGCCAGCCAGCGGGGGACCTCCTACGAGCAGTACTTC
TRBV6-1,TRBJ1-2,.,.,CASSPNPGVGYTF,TGTGCCAGCAGTCCCAACCCAGGGGTCGGCTACACCTTC
TRBV6-5,TRBJ1-1,.,many,CASSYSQGNTEAFF,TGTGCCAGCAGTTACTCACAGGGGAACACTGAAGCTTTCTTT
TRBV29-1,TRBJ1-4,.,once,CSVEDRAGEHEKLFF,TGCAGCGTTGAAGATCGGGCGGGGGAACACGAAAAACTGTTTTTT
TRBV6-1,TRBJ1-5,.,.,CASSVAGYQPQHF,TGTGCCAGCAGTGTGGCGGGGTATCAGCCCCAGCATTTT
TRBV9,TRBJ1-2,.,.,CASTTGGQMDGYTF,TGTGCCAGCACCACGGGAGGGCAGATGGATGGCTACACCTTC
TRBV19,TRBJ1-1,TRBD1,few,CASTETPTGPMNTEAFF,TGTGCCAGTACCGAGACCCCGACAGGGCCAATGAACACTGAAGCTTTCTTT
TRBV15,TRBJ1-3,.,.,CATSRVQGRSGNTIYF,TGTGCCACCAGCAGAGTTCAGGGGCGGTCTGGAAACACCATATATTTT
TRBV25-1,TRBJ2-2,.,.,CASSGRGVTGELFF,TGTGCCAGCAGTGGTAGGGGCGTCACCGGGGAGCTGTTTTTT
TRBV19,TRBJ1-2,.,few,CASSMGANYGYTF,TGTGCCAGTAGTATGGGAGCTAACTATGGCTACACCTTC
TRBV29-1,TRBJ2-2,TRBD1,.,CSVADRGRGTGELFF,TGCAGCGTAGCTGACAGGGGAAGAGGCACCGGGGAGCTGTTTTTT
TRBV12-3/TRBV12-4,TRBJ2-7,TRBD2,.,CATTSGRVDEQYF,TGTGCCACTACTAGCGGGAGGGTAGACGAGCAGTACTTC
TRBV11-2,TRBJ1-3,TRBD1,.,CASSQQGGGRNTIYF,TGTGCCAGCAGCCAGCAAGGGGGCGGACGAAACACCATATATTTT
TRBV6-2/TRBV6-3,TRBJ2-7,TRBD2,few,CASSYSVLAGVEEQYF,TGTGCCAGCAGTTACTCCGTTCTAGCGGGAGTGGAGGAGCAGTACTTC
TRBV11-2,TRBJ2-5,TRBD2,many,CASSWTSGSRRETQYF,TGTGCCAGCAGCTGGACTAGCGGGAGTCGAAGGGAGACCCAGTACTTC
TRBV29-1,TRBJ1-1,.,few,CSVEDGGVGAFF,TGCAGCGTTGAAGATGGAGGGGTGGGGGCTTTCTTT
TRBV4-2,TRBJ2-7,.,once,CASSPTVEYEQYF,TGTGCCAGCAGCCCCACAGTTGAATACGAGCAGTACTTC
TRBV15,TRBJ2-2,.,few,CATSSLGGTSSYTGELFF,TGTGCCACCAGCTCCCTGGGAGGTACTAGCTCCTACACCGGGGAGCTGTTTTTT
TRBV19,TRBJ2-5,.,.,CASSTIFGPRQTQYF,TGTGCCAGTAGTACTATTTTCGGACCCCGACAGACCCAGTACTTC
TRBV30,TRBJ2-2,TRBD2,few,CAWGSGSHGELFF,TGTGCCTGGGGTAGCGGGAGTCACGGGGAGCTGTTTTTT
TRBV10-3,TRBJ2-7,.,few,CAIRDDSYEQYF,TGTGCCATCAGAGACGACAGCTACGAGCAGTACTTC